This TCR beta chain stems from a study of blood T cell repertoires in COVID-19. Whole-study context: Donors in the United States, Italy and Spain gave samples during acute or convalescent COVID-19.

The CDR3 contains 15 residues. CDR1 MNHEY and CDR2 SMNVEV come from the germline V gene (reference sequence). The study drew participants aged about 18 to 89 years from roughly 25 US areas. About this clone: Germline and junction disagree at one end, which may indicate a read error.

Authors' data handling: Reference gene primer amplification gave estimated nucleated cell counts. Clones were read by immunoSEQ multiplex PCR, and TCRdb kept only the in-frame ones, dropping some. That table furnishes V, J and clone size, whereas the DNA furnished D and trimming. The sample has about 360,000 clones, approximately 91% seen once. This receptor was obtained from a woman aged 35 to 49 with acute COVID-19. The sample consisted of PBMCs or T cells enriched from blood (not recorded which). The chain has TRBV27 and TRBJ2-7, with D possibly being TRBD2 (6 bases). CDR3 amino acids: CATSLRGVSSYEQYF. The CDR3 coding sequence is TGTGCCACCAGTCTACGCGGGGTGAGCTCCTACGAGCAGTACTTC.